A single sample is the source of the 5 T cell receptor beta chains below, sequenced in a study of T cell repertoires in cytomegalovirus infection. Each CDR3 protein gets one entry after TCRdb re-called the reads with MiXCR. Among roughly 990,000 distinct CDR3 sequences listed, about a third were seen once. Antigens of these TCRs are unknown. This material consisted of cultured CD8+ T cells from PBMCs, taken from culture after CMV antigen stimulation. The receptor set was obtained from a human donor in good health (CMV status not recorded). Some clones in this sample may be carry-over from other donors' samples.

V usage is TRBV7-9 and J usage is TRBJ2-1; no clear D. Germline CDR1 SEHNR, CDR2 FQNEAQ (reference sequence). Trimming left V 5 bases short and J 13 bases short, with 15 bases between. CDR3 size: 12 residues. The CDR3 nucleotides are TGTGCCAGCAGCCTACCGACCCTTACCCAGTTCTTC. This translates into CASSLPTLTQFF.

This clonotype was counted between two and nine times. The chain joins TRBV7-6 to TRBJ1-2, with D possibly matching TRBD1 (5 bases). This CDR3 has 15 residues. The germline V and J ends were trimmed by 5 bases and 6 bases, with 19 bases remaining between them. CDR1 is SGHVS, CDR2 FNYEAQ, per germline. CDR3 sequence reads: CASSNGQGPGHGYTF. CDR3 nucleotides: TGTGCCAGCAGCAATGGGCAGGGCCCGGGCCATGGCTACACCTTC. Full variable domain (outside the CDR3, taken from reference TRBV7-6 and TRBJ1-2): GAGVSQSPRYKVTKRGQDVALRCDPISGHVSLYWYRQALGQGPEFLTYFNYEAQQDKSGLPNDRFSAERPEGSISTLTIQRTEQRDSAMYRCASSNGQGPGHGYTFGSGTRLTVV.

Only a few counts were recorded for this clonotype. The chain couples TRBV24-1 to TRBJ2-1; 12 bases align to TRBD1. V trimming: 2 bases; J trimming: 7 bases; junction bases outside the gene matches: 5. The length of the CDR3 is 16 residues. From germline, CDR1 is KGHDR and CDR2 SFDVKD. Here the CDR3 reads CATSDSGQGAQNEQFF. The CDR3 DNA is TGTGCCACCAGTGATTCGGGACAGGGGGCGCAGAATGAGCAGTTCTTC.

The V call is TRBV27, the J call TRBJ2-3; TRBD2 might be the D (6 bases). CDR1 is MNHEY, CDR2 SMNVEV, per germline (reference sequence). Trimming pared 7 bases from V and 3 bases from J, leaving 11 bases between. The CDR3 sequence is 13 residues long. CDR3: CASTIGGTDTQYF. The CDR3 DNA reads as TGTGCCAGCACCATCGGGGGAACAGATACGCAGTATTTT.

The rearrangement joins TRBV9 to TRBJ2-2, with D uncertain. Germline V CDR1 and CDR2: SGDLS, YYNGEE. The CDR3 spans 16 residues. V lost 5 bases and J 1 base, leaving 15 bases between the germline ends. In DNA, the CDR3 is TGTGCCAGCAGAAGGACCCCCATGGGGAACACCGGGGAGCTGTTTTTT. It yields the protein CASRRTPMGNTGELFF.